Listed below are T cell receptor beta chains from one sample, sequenced in a study of identifying expanded T cells in peripheral blood. Sequencing was performed with immunoSEQ multiplex PCR; in TCRdb, only in-frame clones are kept and a portion is missing. The sample shows approximately 130,000 clones, about four fifths of them seen only once. The sequencing sample was made of blood. The source of these receptors is a person aged 18 to 70 in good health. Each CDR3 is given with its conserved first and last residue. Fields, in order: clone size, J gene, D gene, V gene, CDR3 DNA, CDR3 protein. A D gene is named only where the DNA matches it firmly. Only some rows state a clone size, as once, few, many or a class for expanded clones.

size: few
J: TRBJ1-3
D: .
V: TRBV10-3
DNA: TGTGCCATCAGTCAAGTGGGTGGAAACACCATATATTTT
CDR3: CAISQVGGNTIYF

size: few
J: TRBJ1-6
D: .
V: TRBV5-6
DNA: TGTGCCAGCAGCCGCCGGGGGCATGTAGGCTCACCCCTCCACTTT
CDR3: CASSRRGHVGSPLHF

size: .
J: TRBJ2-7
D: .
V: TRBV9
DNA: TGTGCCAGCAGCGTTGGGGACGTTCCTCGCGAGCAGTACTTC
CDR3: CASSVGDVPREQYF

size: .
J: TRBJ2-1
D: .
V: TRBV11-3
DNA: TGTGCCAGCGCCCAGACGGGTCACGGTGAGCAGTTCTTC
CDR3: CASAQTGHGEQFF

size: few
J: TRBJ1-6
D: .
V: TRBV30
DNA: TGTGCCTGGACCATCGGCGGGGGGCAGGGTAATTCACCCCTCCACTTT
CDR3: CAWTIGGGQGNSPLHF

size: .
J: TRBJ1-1
D: .
V: TRBV15
DNA: TGTGCCACCAGCAGAGATCTGAACATGAACACTGAAGCTTTCTTT
CDR3: CATSRDLNMNTEAFF

size: .
J: TRBJ1-1
D: TRBD1
V: TRBV6-4
DNA: TGTGCCAGCAGCGGGGGACAGGGGAACACTGAAGCTTTCTTT
CDR3: CASSGGQGNTEAFF

size: .
J: TRBJ2-3
D: TRBD2
V: TRBV10-3
DNA: TGTGCCATCAGTGACCCGAGCGGGGGGGGCACAGATACGCAGTATTTT
CDR3: CAISDPSGGGTDTQYF

size: few
J: TRBJ1-2
D: .
V: TRBV19
DNA: TGTGCCAGTAGTATAGACAGCGGCTATGGCTACACCTTC
CDR3: CASSIDSGYGYTF

size: .
J: TRBJ1-6
D: .
V: TRBV18
DNA: TGTGCCAGCTCACCGAGGCCAGTAGGATCACCCCTCCACTTT
CDR3: CASSPRPVGSPLHF

size: .
J: TRBJ2-7
D: TRBD1
V: TRBV10-3
DNA: TGTGCCATCAGGACAGGGGACACCTACGAGCAGTACTTC
CDR3: CAIRTGDTYEQYF

size: .
J: TRBJ1-4
D: .
V: TRBV19
DNA: TGTGCCAGTAGTGTAAGACTAACCGAAAAACTGTTTTTT
CDR3: CASSVRLTEKLFF

size: .
J: TRBJ2-7
D: TRBD1
V: TRBV11-2
DNA: TGTGCCAGCAGCGGGACAGATAAATACGAGCAGTACTTC
CDR3: CASSGTDKYEQYF

size: once
J: TRBJ1-4
D: TRBD1
V: TRBV19
DNA: TGTGCCAGTAGTGGGTACGAGCCTAGGACAGGGGACGTCGTATGGGGTAATGAAAAACTGTTTTTT
CDR3: CASSGYEPRTGDVVWGNEKLFF

size: few
J: TRBJ1-2
D: TRBD1
V: TRBV19
DNA: TGTGCCAGTAGTAAGGAGGGGGCAGGTGGCTACACCTTC
CDR3: CASSKEGAGGYTF

size: .
J: TRBJ1-6
D: .
V: TRBV6-5
DNA: TGTGCCAGCAGTTACGAAGGGGCAACGGCAAATTCACCCCTCCACTTT
CDR3: CASSYEGATANSPLHF

size: .
J: TRBJ2-1
D: .
V: TRBV5-6
DNA: TGTGCCAGCAGCGTCAATATCCACAATGAGCAGTTCTTC
CDR3: CASSVNIHNEQFF

size: .
J: TRBJ1-3
D: .
V: TRBV7-2
DNA: TGTGCCAGCAGCTCCGACCCCGCCTCTGGAAACACCATATATTTT
CDR3: CASSSDPASGNTIYF

size: .
J: TRBJ1-6
D: .
V: TRBV19
DNA: TGTGCCAGTAGCACCGGTATTACAAATTCACCCCTCCACTTT
CDR3: CASSTGITNSPLHF

size: .
J: TRBJ1-5
D: TRBD1
V: TRBV9
DNA: TGTGCCAGCAGCGCTGGGACAGGAGATCAGCCCCAGCATTTT
CDR3: CASSAGTGDQPQHF

size: few
J: TRBJ2-2
D: .
V: TRBV4-1
DNA: TGCGCCAGCAGCCAAGTACGGGGCCTGGATTACACCGGGGAGCTGTTTTTT
CDR3: CASSQVRGLDYTGELFF

size: .
J: TRBJ2-3
D: .
V: TRBV7-3
DNA: TGTGCCAGCAGCTTAACGGAAGACAGGGCGGGGGCAGATACGCAGTATTTT
CDR3: CASSLTEDRAGADTQYF

size: .
J: TRBJ2-1
D: TRBD2
V: TRBV6-5
DNA: TGTGCCAGCAGTAATCTACTAGCGGGGTACAATGAGCAGTTCTTC
CDR3: CASSNLLAGYNEQFF

size: .
J: TRBJ1-1
D: .
V: TRBV12-5
DNA: TGTGCTAGTGGTTTTAGTAGTTTGATGGGGGCGGTGAACACTGAAGCTTTCTTT
CDR3: CASGFSSLMGAVNTEAFF

size: .
J: TRBJ2-3
D: .
V: TRBV7-8
DNA: TGTGCCAGCAGCTTAACGGACCAAGAAGATACGCAGTATTTT
CDR3: CASSLTDQEDTQYF

size: .
J: TRBJ1-1
D: .
V: TRBV18
DNA: TGTGCCAGCTCACCCGGGGGGGCAGCTGAAGCTTTCTTT
CDR3: CASSPGGAAEAFF

size: .
J: TRBJ2-1
D: .
V: TRBV18
DNA: TGTGCCAGCTCCCCCACGGGTGGCCACAATGAGCAGTTCTTC
CDR3: CASSPTGGHNEQFF

size: once
J: TRBJ1-2
D: .
V: TRBV9
DNA: TGTGCCAGCTCGGGGGAGGGCTACACCTTC
CDR3: CASSGEGYTF

size: .
J: TRBJ1-4
D: TRBD1
V: TRBV6-6
DNA: TGTGCCAGCAGTGGACAGGAATATGAAAAACTGTTTTTT
CDR3: CASSGQEYEKLFF

size: .
J: TRBJ1-5
D: .
V: TRBV7-9
DNA: TGTGCCAGCAGCTTTCTAGAGGGCGGGCCCCAGCATTTT
CDR3: CASSFLEGGPQHF

size: once
J: TRBJ2-5
D: .
V: TRBV28
DNA: TGTGCCAGCAGTTTGGAGTACCAAGAGACCCAGTACTTC
CDR3: CASSLEYQETQYF

size: .
J: TRBJ2-1
D: TRBD2
V: TRBV10-1
DNA: TGCGCCAGCAGTGGGACAACACCTCTAGCGGGGGGTGGCAATGAGCAGTTCTTC
CDR3: CASSGTTPLAGGGNEQFF

size: .
J: TRBJ1-5
D: .
V: TRBV6-5
DNA: TGTGCCAGCAGTTTACTGAGGAATCAGCCCCAGCATTTT
CDR3: CASSLLRNQPQHF

size: .
J: TRBJ2-1
D: .
V: TRBV27
DNA: TGTGCCAGCAGACCGTTCGGGGGGCCCACCTACAATGAGCAGTTCTTC
CDR3: CASRPFGGPTYNEQFF

size: .
J: TRBJ1-1
D: TRBD1
V: TRBV7-7
DNA: TGTGCCAGCAGCCCACACCCGACAGGGATGAACACTGAAGCTTTCTTT
CDR3: CASSPHPTGMNTEAFF

size: .
J: TRBJ1-4
D: .
V: TRBV30
DNA: TGTGCCTGGGAGAGCATGGACGAAAAACTGTTTTTT
CDR3: CAWESMDEKLFF

size: .
J: TRBJ2-3
D: TRBD2
V: TRBV30
DNA: TGTGCCTGGGATGGGGGGGTCACAGATACGCAGTATTTT
CDR3: CAWDGGVTDTQYF

size: .
J: TRBJ2-1
D: TRBD2
V: TRBV7-2
DNA: TGTGCCAGCAGCGCGACTAGCCGTTCCTACAATGAGCAGTTCTTC
CDR3: CASSATSRSYNEQFF

size: .
J: TRBJ1-6
D: .
V: TRBV6-5
DNA: TGTGCCAGCAGTTATTCGGCAGGGTTTTACAATTCACCCCTCCACTTT
CDR3: CASSYSAGFYNSPLHF

size: .
J: TRBJ1-2
D: .
V: TRBV5-8
DNA: TGTGCCAGCGGGAGGGGAGACTATGGCTACACCTTC
CDR3: CASGRGDYGYTF

size: .
J: TRBJ1-1
D: .
V: TRBV30
DNA: TGTGCCTGGAGTGTACAATCCGACACTGAAGCTTTCTTT
CDR3: CAWSVQSDTEAFF

size: .
J: TRBJ2-5
D: .
V: TRBV4-3
DNA: TGCGCCAGCAGCCAGGATTTACAGGGAGGCCAAGAGACCCAGTACTTC
CDR3: CASSQDLQGGQETQYF

size: .
J: TRBJ2-4
D: .
V: TRBV6-1
DNA: TGTGCCAGCAGTGCGGGACACTCCTATGTCAAAAACATTCAGTACTTC
CDR3: CASSAGHSYVKNIQYF

size: once
J: TRBJ1-1
D: .
V: TRBV6-6
DNA: TGTGCCAGCAGTTACTCGGTCCAGGACACTGAAGCTTTCTTT
CDR3: CASSYSVQDTEAFF

size: .
J: TRBJ1-1
D: .
V: TRBV7-3
DNA: TGTGCCAGCAGCCAACTAGGGGGGGACACTGAAGCTTTCTTT
CDR3: CASSQLGGDTEAFF

size: .
J: TRBJ2-7
D: .
V: TRBV19
DNA: TGTGCCAGTAGTATAGGCCCTGACTCCGGGGAGCAGTACTTC
CDR3: CASSIGPDSGEQYF

size: few
J: TRBJ2-7
D: .
V: TRBV18
DNA: TGTGCCAGCTCACCCGGGGGCTCCCTCGAGCAGTACTTC
CDR3: CASSPGGSLEQYF

size: .
J: TRBJ1-1
D: .
V: TRBV10-3
DNA: TGTGCCATCAGTGATCCAGATATGAACACTGAAGCTTTCTTT
CDR3: CAISDPDMNTEAFF

size: .
J: TRBJ2-7
D: TRBD1
V: TRBV27
DNA: TGTGCCAGCAGTTCCCCGGGACAGGGCTACGAGCAGTACTTC
CDR3: CASSSPGQGYEQYF

size: once
J: TRBJ2-7
D: .
V: TRBV6-5
DNA: TGTGCCAGCAGTTACCAGAGCCCAGGGGAGCAGTACTTC
CDR3: CASSYQSPGEQYF

size: once
J: TRBJ2-3
D: TRBD2
V: TRBV2
DNA: TGTGCCAGCAGTGAAGGTCTGATAGCGGGGGGGATCACAGATACGCAGTATTTT
CDR3: CASSEGLIAGGITDTQYF

size: .
J: TRBJ2-3
D: .
V: TRBV30
DNA: TGTGCCTGGGCTTCTTTTATTTCCAGCACAGATACGCAGTATTTT
CDR3: CAWASFISSTDTQYF

size: .
J: TRBJ1-2
D: TRBD1
V: TRBV6-5
DNA: TGTGCCAGCAGTTACTCGTACAGGGGCGGCTACACCTTC
CDR3: CASSYSYRGGYTF

size: .
J: TRBJ2-3
D: .
V: TRBV10-3
DNA: TGTGCCATCAGTGAGAACGGGGGTTTCACAGATACGCAGTATTTT
CDR3: CAISENGGFTDTQYF

size: .
J: TRBJ2-3
D: .
V: TRBV9
DNA: TGTGCCAGCAGCGTTCAAGGGTACACAGATACGCAGTATTTT
CDR3: CASSVQGYTDTQYF